This TCR beta chain was profiled in a study of T cells expressing NK-cell markers. UMI-tagged 5'RACE template switching yielded the TCR beta cDNA. One entry per CDR3 protein, without DNA, is what TCRdb gives after re-calling the 5' RACE reads. The data show around 550,000 distinct CDR3 sequences, and the top ten clones hold 3% to 4.5%. The length of the CDR3 is 15 residues. The germline V gene has CDR1 SGHDT and CDR2 YYEEEE. J is TRBJ2-3 and V is TRBV5-6; no DNA is available, so the TRBD2 call from TCRdb remains unchecked. The clonotype was recovered from a young man in good health. Source material: blood T cells: a sorted CD56 or NKG2C T cell subset, CD4+ or CD8+ T cells, or bulk PBMC T cells (not recorded which). This CDR3 reads CASQRAGGPTDTQYF.